This T cell receptor beta chain emerged from a study of post-analysis software for immune sequencing data. Of note for this clonotype: What it recognizes is unknown.

General study points: There were four or five TRBV segments more frequent in patients than controls, and TRBV5-6, TRBV5-1 and TRBV20-1 were among them.

Unique molecular identifiers had been added to the TCR beta cDNA libraries. TCRdb recomputed calls from the PCR reads with MiXCR, one row per CDR3 protein. Of fewer than 900,000 distinct CDR3 sequences listed, about 45% were seen once; the top ten hold 4.9%. The CDR3 spans 13 residues. V was clipped by 5 bases and J by 10 bases, with 15 bases between them. The V call is TRBV12-3 or TRBV12-4, the J call TRBJ2-1; TRBD1 is a possible D gene (5 bases). Sequenced input: blood. The sequence was obtained from a girl under 18 with multiple sclerosis. CDR3: CASSPGHGPEQFF. DNA for the CDR3: TGTGCCAGCAGTCCAGGACATGGACCAGAGCAGTTCTTC.